These 22 T cell receptor beta chains share one sample of origin, sequenced in a study of memory CD4+ T cells and cytomegalovirus serostatus. Single viable CD3+CD4+CD8-CD45RO+ cells were sorted as the memory CD4+ T cells. The protocol was immunoSEQ multiplex PCR, while the TCRdb copy is restricted to in-frame clones and leaves out a portion. The sample lists about 50,000 clones, 77% occurring once. The sequencing input was memory CD4+ T cells from blood. All receptors come from an adult in good health and CMV-seronegative.

The rearrangement uses TRBV6-1 and TRBJ2-1; TRBD1 aligns across 7 bases. CDR1 and CDR2 from the germline V gene are MNHNS and SASEGT. This CDR3 contains 13 residues. V dropped 2 bases and J dropped 13; count of bases not matched to a gene: 8. The DNA for the CDR3 is TGTGCCAGCAGTGAAACGGGGACAGTGACACAGTTCTTC. Protein sequence: CASSETGTVTQFF.

The rearrangement uses TRBV6-5 and TRBJ1-1, with 7 bases aligning to TRBD1. Germline CDR1 reads MNHEY; CDR2 reads SVGAGI. This CDR3 has 12 amino acids. J lost 9 bases, V lost 4 bases, and 5 bases had no gene match. The DNA of the CDR3 is TGTGCCAGCAGTTCGACAGGGCAAAAAGCTTTCTTT. It specifies CASSSTGQKAFF.

The chain carries TRBV2 and TRBJ2-7, with 7 bases identical to TRBD2. Germline-derived CDR1 and CDR2 are SNHLY and FYNNEI. The CDR3 consists of 14 residues. With 5 bases clipped from V and 1 base from J, the junction kept 5 bases outside the gene matches. This CDR3 is CASSKSGVSYEQYF. The CDR3 nucleotides are TGTGCCAGCAGTAAAAGCGGGGTATCCTACGAGCAGTACTTC. Supplemented by reference TRBV2 and TRBJ2-7, the full variable domain reads EPEVTQTPSHQVTQMGQEVILRCVPISNHLYFYWYRQILGQKVEFLVSFYNNEISEKSEIFDDQFSVERPDGSNFTLKIRSTKLEDSAMYFCASSKSGVSYEQYFGPGTRLTVT.

This clone was picked up one time. This chain uses TRBV2 with TRBJ2-1; the D gene is possibly TRBD2 (6 bases). CDR3 length: 17 amino acids. Trimming removed 6 bases at V and 6 bases at J, with 24 bases between. Germline V gene lookup returns CDR1 SNHLY and CDR2 FYNNEI. CDR3 amino acids: CASSRSGGSGVVNEQFF. The CDR3 bases are TGTGCCAGCAGCCGGTCCGGTGGGTCGGGGGTTGTCAATGAGCAGTTCTTC.

This clone has only one observation. The rearrangement joins TRBV4-3 to TRBJ1-3; D is undetermined. Deletions cut 1 base from V and 0 bases from J, with 10 bases between. Germline V gene lookup returns CDR1 LGHNA and CDR2 YSLEER. The CDR3 contains 16 residues. CDR3 coding DNA: TGCGCCAGCAGCCAAGGCCCTGGGGACTCTGGAAACACCATATATTTT. Its protein is CASSQGPGDSGNTIYF.

This chain links TRBV18 with TRBJ2-5; 7 nucleotides agree with TRBD1. Per germline, CDR1 KGHSH and CDR2 LQKENI. The CDR3 covers 15 residues. V shed 3 bases and J 5 bases; nucleotides not matched to a gene: 9. The CDR3, as DNA: TGTGCCAGCTCACCCCAGACAGGGAACGGGGAGACCCAGTACTTC. Its translation: CASSPQTGNGETQYF.

This rearrangement joins TRBV2 to TRBJ2-3; 7 nucleotides align to TRBD2. This CDR3 is 16 amino acids long. Per germline, CDR1 SNHLY and CDR2 FYNNEI. V lost 5 bases and J lost 2; bases outside the gene matches: 10. The CDR3 coding sequence is TGTGCCAGCAGTAAGGGGCTAGCGGCGCTCACAGATACGCAGTATTTT. Residues: CASSKGLAALTDTQYF. Full variable domain (missing parts from reference TRBV2 and TRBJ2-3): EPEVTQTPSHQVTQMGQEVILRCVPISNHLYFYWYRQILGQKVEFLVSFYNNEISEKSEIFDDQFSVERPDGSNFTLKIRSTKLEDSAMYFCASSKGLAALTDTQYFGPGTRLTVL.

The chain recombines TRBV6-4 with TRBJ2-3; 8 bases match TRBD2. Per the germline V gene, CDR1 is MRHNA and CDR2 is SNTAGT. CDR3 length: 15 residues. J gave up 3 bases and V 3 bases, and 5 bases lay outside the gene matches. The CDR3 sequence: CASSEAGGRTDTQYF. CDR3 DNA: TGTGCCAGCAGTGAGGCGGGGGGTAGGACAGATACGCAGTATTTT.

This clone was picked up one time. The junction does not match germline at one end; this may be a read error. This chain links TRBV7-7 with TRBJ2-3; tentative D call: TRBD2 (5 bases). The germline gives CDR1 SSHAT, CDR2 FNYEAQ (reference sequence). The CDR3 runs to 15 residues. CDR3 sequence: CASSLGVSSTDTQYF. The CDR3 DNA reads TGTGCTAGCAGCTTGGGAGTATCTAGCACAGATACGCAGTATTTT.

To note about this clone: Different DNA sequences within this sample yield the same CDR3. This chain links TRBV18 with TRBJ2-3; D remains unclear. Germline assignment: CDR1 KGHSH and CDR2 LQKENI. The V and J ends lost 0 bases and 2 bases respectively, with 9 bases between them. The CDR3 has 15 residues. This chain's CDR3 is CASSPPNRNTDTQYF. CDR3 nucleotide sequence: TGTGCCAGCTCACCACCGAACCGCAACACAGATACGCAGTATTTT.

The gene calls are TRBV5-1 and TRBJ2-5; possibly TRBD1 or TRBD2 for D (5 bases each). The CDR3 is made up of 15 amino acids. The ends were cut back, 0 bases at V and 5 bases at J, with 14 bases in the middle. The germline gives CDR1 SGHRS, CDR2 YFSETQ. CDR3 sequence: CASSLVGDNGETQYF. The CDR3 DNA is TGCGCCAGCAGCTTGGTGGGGGATAACGGGGAGACCCAGTACTTC.

The V gene is TRBV5-4, the J gene TRBJ2-5; 7 positions match TRBD2. The V gene's germline CDR1 is SGHNT and CDR2 YYREEE (reference sequence). V dropped 2 bases and J dropped 5; count of bases not matched to a gene: 12. The CDR3 consists of 16 residues. CDR3 in DNA: TGTGCCAGCAGCTTAGGGACTACCCCCAGGCGGGAGACCCAGTACTTC. This translates into CASSLGTTPRRETQYF.

CDR3 region: CASTTTGSSNQPQHF. CDR3 in DNA: TGTGCCAGTACCACGACAGGGTCTAGCAATCAGCCCCAGCATTTT. The genes are TRBV19 and TRBJ1-5; 7 bases are a match to TRBD1. V was pared by 7 bases and J by 0 bases, with 6 bases of the junction left unmatched. This CDR3 region has 15 residues. Per germline, CDR1 LNHDA and CDR2 SQIVND (reference sequence).

The rearrangement joins TRBV2 to TRBJ2-3, with a weak D call TRBD2 (5 bases). Looked up from germline, CDR1 is SNHLY and CDR2 is FYNNEI. V was pared by 4 bases and J by 0 bases, with 11 bases between. The CDR3 has 15 amino acids. CDR3 in amino acids: CASSVIEGSTDTQYF. The CDR3 nucleotides read TGTGCCAGCAGTGTAATTGAGGGTAGCACAGATACGCAGTATTTT.

This chain connects TRBV15 to TRBJ2-3; 7 nucleotides align to TRBD1. Germline V gene sequence: CDR1 LNHNV, CDR2 YYDKDF (reference sequence). CDR3 length: 16 amino acids. V was pared by 1 base and J by 6 bases, with 10 bases of the junction left unmatched. Here the CDR3 reads CATSRVPQGLSDTQYF. The CDR3 DNA follows: TGTGCCACCAGCAGAGTACCACAGGGGTTATCGGATACGCAGTATTTT.

This chain links TRBV30 with TRBJ2-7; TRBD1 aligns across 10 bases. This CDR3 is 11 amino acids long. CDR1 and CDR2 (germline): GTSNPN, SVGIG (reference sequence). Germline trimming cut 5 bases from V and 6 bases from J; bases unmatched to any gene: 1. The DNA of the CDR3 is TGTGCCTGGGGGACAGGGGTCGAGCAGTACTTC. It translates to CAWGTGVEQYF.

V usage is TRBV2 and J usage is TRBJ2-7, with D perhaps TRBD1 (6 bases). Deletions cut 3 bases from V and 12 bases from J, with 21 bases between. The CDR3 has 14 amino acids. The V gene's germline CDR1 is SNHLY and CDR2 FYNNEI. The CDR3 coding sequence is TGTGCCAGCAGTGACCGAGGACAGCTAAGGGTCCGGTACTTC. As protein: CASSDRGQLRVRYF.

This chain connects TRBV7-6 to TRBJ1-5; 7 bases line up with TRBD1. This CDR3 has 14 amino acids. Trimming took 1 base from V and 15 from J; bases not matched to a gene: 12. Germline V CDR1 and CDR2: SGHVS, FNYEAQ. Here the CDR3 reads CASSLEQGGSIVHF. The CDR3 bases are TGTGCCAGCAGCTTAGAGCAGGGGGGATCTATTGTGCATTTT.

This rearrangement joins TRBV7-6 to TRBJ1-4; possible D gene TRBD1, 5 bases. Trimming shortened V by 5 bases and J by 8 bases, and 15 bases separated the two germline ends. Germline values: CDR1 SGHVS, CDR2 FNYEAQ. This CDR3 is 14 amino acids long. The CDR3 DNA is TGTGCCAGCAGCACCTCACTTGAGGGGGAAAAACTGTTTTTT. This translates into CASSTSLEGEKLFF.

J is TRBJ1-4 and V is TRBV18; TRBD1 matches at 10 bases. V lost 6 bases and J lost 8; bases outside the gene matches: 9. Germline V gene sequence: CDR1 KGHSH, CDR2 LQKENI. The CDR3 contains 15 residues. CDR3 loop: CASSQTGGRIEKLFF. CDR3 sequence (DNA): TGTGCCAGCTCGCAGACAGGGGGCCGTATCGAAAAACTGTTTTTT.

The rearrangement links TRBV19 to TRBJ2-1, with 15 bases aligning to TRBD2. There are 16 residues in the CDR3. Per germline, CDR1 LNHDA and CDR2 SQIVND (reference sequence). The trim removed 7 bases at V and 10 bases at J, leaving 11 bases unmatched. The CDR3: CASNPRTSGGAYEQFF. The CDR3 nucleotides read TGTGCCAGTAACCCGAGGACTAGCGGGGGGGCATACGAGCAGTTCTTC.

This chain uses TRBV6-1 with TRBJ1-2; D is perhaps TRBD1 (5 bases). The V gene's germline CDR1 is MNHNS and CDR2 SASEGT. V lost 8 bases and J lost 5, with 21 bases in between. The CDR3 totals 15 residues. The CDR3 DNA reads as TGTGCCAGCGAGCCGGGGGGGGAGTTTCTATATGGCTACACCTTC. As protein: CASEPGGEFLYGYTF.